This T cell receptor beta chain was captured by sequencing in a study of cytomegalovirus exposure and HLA in healthy donors. The germline V and J ends were trimmed by 0 bases and 5 bases, with 8 bases remaining between them. The CDR3 is made up of 13 amino acids. Germline lookup yields CDR1 SGDLS and CDR2 YYNGEE. Donors were ostensibly healthy at sampling, although undocumented immune exposures were probable. This clone was observed a single time. PCR employed 60 Vbeta and 13 Jbeta primers. The method was immunoSEQ multiplex PCR; TCRdb's version includes in-frame clones alone and lacks a portion of them. Here the sample spans around 190,000 clones, around 79% being singletons.

The chain recombines TRBV9 with TRBJ2-5; no clear D gene. The TCR comes from a woman aged 45-59 years in good health and CMV-seronegative. Sample: PBMCs. In nucleotides, the CDR3 is TGTGCCAGCAGCGTAGACTACGGGGAGACCCAGTACTTC. Encoded protein: CASSVDYGETQYF.